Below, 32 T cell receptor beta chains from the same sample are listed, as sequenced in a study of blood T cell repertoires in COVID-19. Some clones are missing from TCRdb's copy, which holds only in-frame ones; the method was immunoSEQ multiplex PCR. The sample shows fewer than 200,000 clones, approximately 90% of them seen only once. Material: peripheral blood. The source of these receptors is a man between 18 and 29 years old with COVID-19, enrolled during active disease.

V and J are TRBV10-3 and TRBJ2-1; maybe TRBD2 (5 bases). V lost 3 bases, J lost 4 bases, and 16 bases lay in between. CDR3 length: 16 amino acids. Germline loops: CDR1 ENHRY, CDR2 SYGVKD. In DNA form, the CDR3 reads TGTGCCATCAGTGATACCGGAAACGAGCGGTACAATGAGCAGTTCTTC. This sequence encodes CAISDTGNERYNEQFF.

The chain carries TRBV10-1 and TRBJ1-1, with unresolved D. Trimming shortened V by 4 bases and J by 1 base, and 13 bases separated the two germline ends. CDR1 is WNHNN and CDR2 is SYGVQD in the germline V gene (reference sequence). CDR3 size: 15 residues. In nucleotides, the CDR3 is TGCGCCAGCAGTGCGGAGTCACGACCGAACACTGAAGCTTTCTTT. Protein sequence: CASSAESRPNTEAFF.

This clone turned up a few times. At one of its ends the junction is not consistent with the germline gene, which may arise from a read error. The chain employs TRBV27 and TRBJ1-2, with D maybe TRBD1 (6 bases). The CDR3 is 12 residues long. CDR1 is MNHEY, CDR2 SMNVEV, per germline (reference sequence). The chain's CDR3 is CASSLSGTGWSF. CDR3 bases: TGTGCCAGCAGTTTATCTGGAACAGGGTGGTCCTTC.

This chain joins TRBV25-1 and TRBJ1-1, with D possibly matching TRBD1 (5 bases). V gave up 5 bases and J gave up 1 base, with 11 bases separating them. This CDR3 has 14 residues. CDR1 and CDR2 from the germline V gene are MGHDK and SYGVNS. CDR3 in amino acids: CASSKGHENTEAFF. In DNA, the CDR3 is TGTGCCAGCAGTAAGGGGCATGAGAACACTGAAGCTTTCTTT. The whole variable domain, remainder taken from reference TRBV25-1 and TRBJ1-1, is EADIYQTPRYLVIGTGKKITLECSQTMGHDKMYWYQQDPGMELHLIHYSYGVNSTEKGDLSSESTVSRIRTEHFPLTLESARPSHTSQYLCASSKGHENTEAFFGQGTRLTVV.

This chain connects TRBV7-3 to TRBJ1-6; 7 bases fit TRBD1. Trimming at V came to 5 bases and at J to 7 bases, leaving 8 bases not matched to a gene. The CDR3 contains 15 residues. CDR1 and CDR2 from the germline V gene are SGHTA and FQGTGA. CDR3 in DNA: TGTGCCAGCAGCGCCTCCGGGACAGTCAATTCACCCCTCCACTTT. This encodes CASSASGTVNSPLHF.

CDR3 residues: CSAQSQGEQFF. The CDR3 DNA is TGCAGTGCCCAATCCCAGGGTGAGCAGTTCTTC. The V and J genes are TRBV20-1 and TRBJ2-1; D is perhaps TRBD1 (5 bases). The germline CDR1 and CDR2 sequences are DFQATT and SNEGSKA (reference sequence). The CDR3 covers 11 residues. The V end was cut by 6 bases, the J end by 9 bases, with 12 bases between.

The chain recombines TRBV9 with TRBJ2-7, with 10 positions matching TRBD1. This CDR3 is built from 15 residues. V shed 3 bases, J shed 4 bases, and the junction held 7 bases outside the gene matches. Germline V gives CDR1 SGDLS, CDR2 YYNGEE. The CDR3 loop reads CASSEGQGMGYEQYF. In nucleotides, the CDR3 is TGTGCCAGCAGCGAGGGACAGGGGATGGGGTACGAGCAGTACTTC.

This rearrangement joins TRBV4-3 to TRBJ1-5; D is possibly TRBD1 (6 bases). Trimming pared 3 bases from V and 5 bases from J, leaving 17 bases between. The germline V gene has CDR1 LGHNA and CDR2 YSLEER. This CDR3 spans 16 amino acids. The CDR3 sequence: CASSHRFEGVDQPQHF. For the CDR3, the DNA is TGCGCCAGCAGCCACCGTTTTGAGGGGGTCGATCAGCCCCAGCATTTT.

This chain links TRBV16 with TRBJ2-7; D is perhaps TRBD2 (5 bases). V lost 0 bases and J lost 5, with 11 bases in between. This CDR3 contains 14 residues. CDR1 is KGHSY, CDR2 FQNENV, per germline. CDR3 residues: CASSQSSLAHEQYF. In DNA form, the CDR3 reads TGTGCCAGCAGCCAATCTTCTCTAGCACACGAGCAGTACTTC.

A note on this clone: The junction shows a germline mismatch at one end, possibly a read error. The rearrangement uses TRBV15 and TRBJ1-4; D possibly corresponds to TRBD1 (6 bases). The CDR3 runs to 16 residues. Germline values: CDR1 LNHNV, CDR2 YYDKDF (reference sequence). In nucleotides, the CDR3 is TGTGCCACCAGCAGGCTCCCAGGGTCAGGGGATGAAAAACTGCTTTTT. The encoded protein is CATSRLPGSGDEKLLF.

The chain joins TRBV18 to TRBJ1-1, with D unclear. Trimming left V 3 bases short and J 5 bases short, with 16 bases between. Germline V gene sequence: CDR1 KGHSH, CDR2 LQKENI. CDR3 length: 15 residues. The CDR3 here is CASSPTLAGRTEAFF. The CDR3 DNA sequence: TGTGCCAGCTCACCTACCTTAGCGGGCAGGACTGAAGCTTTCTTT.

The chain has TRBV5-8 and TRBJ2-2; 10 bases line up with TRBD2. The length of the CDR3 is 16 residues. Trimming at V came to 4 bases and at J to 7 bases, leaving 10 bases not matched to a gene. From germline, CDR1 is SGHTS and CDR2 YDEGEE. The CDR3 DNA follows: TGTGCCAGCAGCCGAAGGGCTAGCGGGAGCTTCGGGGAGCTGTTTTTT. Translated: CASSRRASGSFGELFF.

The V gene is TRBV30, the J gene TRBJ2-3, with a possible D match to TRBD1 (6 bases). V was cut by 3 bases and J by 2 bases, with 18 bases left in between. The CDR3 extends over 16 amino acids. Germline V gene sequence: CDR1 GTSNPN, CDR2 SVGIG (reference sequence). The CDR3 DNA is TGTGCCTGGAGCCCAATGCTCGGGACACTCACAGATACGCAGTATTTT. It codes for CAWSPMLGTLTDTQYF. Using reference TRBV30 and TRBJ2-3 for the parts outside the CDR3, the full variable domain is SQTIHQWPATLVQPVGSPLSLECTVEGTSNPNLYWYRQAAGRGLQLLFYSVGIGQISSEVPQNLSASRPQDRQFILSSKKLLLSDSGFYLCAWSPMLGTLTDTQYFGPGTRLTVL.

The DNA for the CDR3 is TGTGCCTGGTCCAATCAAGACGCAACTAAGAATCAGCCCCAGCATTTT. Protein: CAWSNQDATKNQPQHF. This chain uses TRBV30 with TRBJ1-5; D gene ambiguous. Trimming stripped 5 bases from V and 4 bases from J, with 21 bases between. The CDR3 extends over 16 amino acids. CDR1 and CDR2 from the germline V gene are GTSNPN and SVGIG (reference sequence).

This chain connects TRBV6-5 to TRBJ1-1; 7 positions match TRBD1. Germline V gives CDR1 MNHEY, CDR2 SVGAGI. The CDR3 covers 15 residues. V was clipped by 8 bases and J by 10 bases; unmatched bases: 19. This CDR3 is CASYRPAGGPESAFF. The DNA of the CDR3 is TGTGCCAGCTACCGCCCGGCAGGGGGTCCCGAGTCAGCTTTCTTT.

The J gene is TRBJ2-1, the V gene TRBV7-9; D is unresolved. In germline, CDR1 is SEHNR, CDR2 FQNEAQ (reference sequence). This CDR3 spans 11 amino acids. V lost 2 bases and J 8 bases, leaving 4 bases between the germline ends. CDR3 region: CASSLSDEQFF. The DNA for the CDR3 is TGTGCCAGCAGCTTATCTGATGAGCAGTTCTTC.

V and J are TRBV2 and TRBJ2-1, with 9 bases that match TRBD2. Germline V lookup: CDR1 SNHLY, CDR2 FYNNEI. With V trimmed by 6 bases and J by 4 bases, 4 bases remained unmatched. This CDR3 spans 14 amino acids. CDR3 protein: CASRPTSGYNEQFF. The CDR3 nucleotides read TGTGCCAGCAGGCCGACTAGCGGATACAATGAGCAGTTCTTC.

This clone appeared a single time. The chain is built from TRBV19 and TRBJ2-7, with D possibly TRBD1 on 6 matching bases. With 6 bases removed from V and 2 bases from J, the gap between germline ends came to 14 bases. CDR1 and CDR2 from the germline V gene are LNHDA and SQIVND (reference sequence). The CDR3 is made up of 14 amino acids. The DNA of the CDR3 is TGTGCCAGTAGCACAGGGTTGTCTACCTACGAGCAGTACTTC. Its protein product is CASSTGLSTYEQYF.

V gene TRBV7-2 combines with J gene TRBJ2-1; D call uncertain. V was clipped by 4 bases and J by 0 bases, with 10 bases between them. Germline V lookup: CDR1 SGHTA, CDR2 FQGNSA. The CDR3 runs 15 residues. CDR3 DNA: TGTGCCAGCAGCTCCCAGGTGAGCTCCTACAATGAGCAGTTCTTC. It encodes CASSSQVSSYNEQFF.

The CDR3 region is CASGPPGSGTYEQYF. The CDR3 DNA reads as TGTGCCAGCGGACCGCCGGGTAGCGGGACCTACGAGCAGTACTTC. The chain employs TRBV7-9 and TRBJ2-7; 8 bases are shared with TRBD2. This CDR3 region has 15 residues. V lost 8 bases to trimming and J lost 2 bases; unmatched junction nucleotides: 11. From germline, CDR1 is SEHNR and CDR2 FQNEAQ (reference sequence).

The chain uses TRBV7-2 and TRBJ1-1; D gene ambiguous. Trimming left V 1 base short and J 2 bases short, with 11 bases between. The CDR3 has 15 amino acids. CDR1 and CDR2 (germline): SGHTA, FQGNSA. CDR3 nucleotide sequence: TGTGCCAGCAGCTTAGAGGCAGGAAGAAACACTGAAGCTTTCTTT. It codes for CASSLEAGRNTEAFF.

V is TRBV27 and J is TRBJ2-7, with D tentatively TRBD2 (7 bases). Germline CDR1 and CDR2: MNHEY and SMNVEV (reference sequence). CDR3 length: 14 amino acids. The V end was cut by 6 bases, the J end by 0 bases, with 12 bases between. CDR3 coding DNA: TGTGCCAGCAGCGGGGGGCGGGTCTCCTACGAGCAGTACTTC. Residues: CASSGGRVSYEQYF.

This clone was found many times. In DNA, the CDR3 is TGTGCCAGCAGCTTAAAGGCAGGGAAAATCGGCACTGAAGCTTTCTTT. Translating gives CASSLKAGKIGTEAFF. The gene calls are TRBV7-6 and TRBJ1-1, with a tentative D call TRBD1 (5 bases). The ends were cut back, 2 bases at V and 4 bases at J, with 17 bases in the middle. The germline V gene encodes CDR1 SGHVS and CDR2 FNYEAQ. The CDR3 contains 16 residues.

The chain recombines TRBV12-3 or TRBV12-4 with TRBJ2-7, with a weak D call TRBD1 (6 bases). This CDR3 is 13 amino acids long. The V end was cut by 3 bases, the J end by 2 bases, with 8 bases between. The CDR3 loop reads CASSLGATYEQYF. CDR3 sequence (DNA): TGTGCCAGCAGTTTGGGGGCCACCTACGAGCAGTACTTC.

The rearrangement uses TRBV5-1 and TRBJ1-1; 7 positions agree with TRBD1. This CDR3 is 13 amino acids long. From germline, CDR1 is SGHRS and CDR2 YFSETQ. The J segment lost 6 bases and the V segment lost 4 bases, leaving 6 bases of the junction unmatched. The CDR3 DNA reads TGCGCCAGCAGCCTTGGGACAGCTTCTGAAGCTTTCTTT. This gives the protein CASSLGTASEAFF.

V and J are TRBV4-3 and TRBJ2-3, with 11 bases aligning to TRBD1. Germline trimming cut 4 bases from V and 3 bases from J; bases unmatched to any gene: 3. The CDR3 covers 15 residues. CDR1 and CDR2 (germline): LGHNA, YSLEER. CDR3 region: CASSPRDRGTDTQYF. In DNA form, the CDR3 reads TGCGCCAGCAGCCCTCGGGACAGGGGGACAGATACGCAGTATTTT.

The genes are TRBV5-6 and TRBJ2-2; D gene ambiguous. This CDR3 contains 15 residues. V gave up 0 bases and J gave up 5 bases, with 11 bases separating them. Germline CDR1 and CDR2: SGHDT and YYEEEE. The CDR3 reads CASSLGLPRTGELFF. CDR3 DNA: TGTGCCAGCAGCTTGGGACTCCCGCGGACCGGGGAGCTGTTTTTT.

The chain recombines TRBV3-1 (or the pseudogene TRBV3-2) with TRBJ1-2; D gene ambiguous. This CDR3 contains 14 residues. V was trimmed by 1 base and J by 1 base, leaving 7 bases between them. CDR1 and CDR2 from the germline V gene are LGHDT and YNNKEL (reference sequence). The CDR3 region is CASSQGGNNYGYTF. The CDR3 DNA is TGTGCCAGCAGCCAAGGTGGCAATAACTATGGCTACACCTTC.

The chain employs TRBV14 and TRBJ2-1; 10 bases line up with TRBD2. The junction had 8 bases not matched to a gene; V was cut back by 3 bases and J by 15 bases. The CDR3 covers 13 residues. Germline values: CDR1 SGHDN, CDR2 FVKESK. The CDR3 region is CASSHSGTSEVFF. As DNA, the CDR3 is TGTGCCAGCAGCCACTCCGGGACTAGCGAGGTGTTCTTC.

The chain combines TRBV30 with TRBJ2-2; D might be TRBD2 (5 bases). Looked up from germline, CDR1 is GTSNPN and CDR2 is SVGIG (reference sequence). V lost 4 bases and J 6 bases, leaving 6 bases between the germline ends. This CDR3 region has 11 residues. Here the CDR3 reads CAWILAGELFF. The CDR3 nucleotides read TGTGCCTGGATACTAGCCGGGGAGCTGTTTTTT.

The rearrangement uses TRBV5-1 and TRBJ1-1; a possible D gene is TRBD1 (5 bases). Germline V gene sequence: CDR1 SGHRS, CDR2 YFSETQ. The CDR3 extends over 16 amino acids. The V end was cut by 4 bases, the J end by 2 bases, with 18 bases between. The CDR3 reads CASSAQGSPLNTEAFF. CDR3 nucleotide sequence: TGCGCCAGCAGCGCGCAGGGATCCCCTTTAAACACTGAAGCTTTCTTT. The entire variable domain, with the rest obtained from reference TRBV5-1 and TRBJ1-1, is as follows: KAGVTQTPRYLIKTRGQQVTLSCSPISGHRSVSWYQQTPGQGLQFLFEYFSETQRNKGNFPGRFSGRQFSNSRSEMNVSTLELGDSALYLCASSAQGSPLNTEAFFGQGTRLTVV.

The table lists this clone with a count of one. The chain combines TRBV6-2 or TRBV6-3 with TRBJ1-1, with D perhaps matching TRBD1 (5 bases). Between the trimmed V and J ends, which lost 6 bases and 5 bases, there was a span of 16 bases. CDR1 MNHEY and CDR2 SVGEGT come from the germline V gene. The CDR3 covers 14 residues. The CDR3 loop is CASSKQVLGTEAFF. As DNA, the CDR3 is TGTGCCAGCAGCAAACAGGTCCTAGGGACTGAAGCTTTCTTT.